Listed below are T cell receptor beta chains from one sample, sequenced in a study of OX40 agonist ivuxolimab in advanced cancers. This table comes from immunoSEQ multiplex PCR, and its TCRdb copy is limited to in-frame clones, with some not included. In the table there are tens of thousands of clones, just over 85% of which are singletons. The specimen was CD4+ or CD8+ T cells sorted from blood, collected in a trial of the OX40 agonist ivuxolimab. The receptors shown here come from an adult with an advanced solid tumor such as melanoma, head and neck, liver or kidney cancer. Both conserved end residues are part of each CDR3. A D gene is named only where the DNA matches it firmly. Clone size appears in some rows only: once, few, many, or a class for an expanded clone.

D gene: -
clone size: -
V gene: TRBV6-1
J gene: TRBJ1-3
CDR3 DNA: TGTGCCAGCAGTCAAGTCGACGGGGCCTCTGGAAACACCATATATTTT
CDR3 protein: CASSQVDGASGNTIYF

D gene: -
clone size: -
V gene: TRBV5-6
J gene: TRBJ2-3
CDR3 DNA: TGTGCCAGCAGGAGGACGCACCGGACAGATACGCAGTATTTT
CDR3 protein: CASRRTHRTDTQYF

D gene: -
clone size: -
V gene: TRBV28
J gene: TRBJ1-5
CDR3 DNA: TGTGCCAGCAGTTTACTACAGAGCAATCAGCCCCAGCATTTT
CDR3 protein: CASSLLQSNQPQHF

D gene: TRBD2
clone size: -
V gene: TRBV2
J gene: TRBJ2-1
CDR3 DNA: TGTGCCAGCAGAGCACTAGCGGGAGTGGGGGAGCAGTTCTTC
CDR3 protein: CASRALAGVGEQFF

D gene: TRBD1
clone size: once
V gene: TRBV5-1
J gene: TRBJ1-4
CDR3 DNA: TGCGCCAGCAGCTCGGGGACAGTTAATGAAAAACTGTTTTTT
CDR3 protein: CASSSGTVNEKLFF

D gene: -
clone size: -
V gene: TRBV6-1
J gene: TRBJ2-3
CDR3 DNA: TGTGCCAGCAGTGAAATCTTGGCTAGGGGAACAGATACGCAGTATTTT
CDR3 protein: CASSEILARGTDTQYF

D gene: -
clone size: -
V gene: TRBV10-1
J gene: TRBJ1-1
CDR3 DNA: TGCGCCAGCAGAGAATCTCAGGGGAGTGAAGCTTTCTTT
CDR3 protein: CASRESQGSEAFF

D gene: -
clone size: -
V gene: TRBV9
J gene: TRBJ2-5
CDR3 DNA: TGTGCCAGCAGCCCCCAGGGGGGGAAAAAGACCCAGTACTTC
CDR3 protein: CASSPQGGKKTQYF

D gene: TRBD1
clone size: -
V gene: TRBV5-5
J gene: TRBJ1-2
CDR3 DNA: TGTGCCAGCAGCCCGGAAGGACAGGCCCCCTATGGCTACACCTTC
CDR3 protein: CASSPEGQAPYGYTF

D gene: -
clone size: -
V gene: TRBV5-1
J gene: TRBJ1-4
CDR3 DNA: TGCGCCAGCAGCTTGTTCGGGCAGGGAGAGTCGGAAAAACTGTTTTTT
CDR3 protein: CASSLFGQGESEKLFF

D gene: TRBD1
clone size: once
V gene: TRBV5-1
J gene: TRBJ2-5
CDR3 DNA: TGCGCCAGCAGCTCCGGACAGGGGGGGAAAGAGACCCAGTACTTC
CDR3 protein: CASSSGQGGKETQYF

D gene: TRBD1
clone size: -
V gene: TRBV6-5
J gene: TRBJ1-1
CDR3 DNA: TGTGCCAGCAGTTACTCAGCGGCAGGGGGCCACACTGAAGCTTTCTTT
CDR3 protein: CASSYSAAGGHTEAFF

D gene: TRBD2
clone size: -
V gene: TRBV10-3
J gene: TRBJ2-1
CDR3 DNA: TGTGCCATCGCCCCGTCTAGCGGGAGGTTTAATGAGCAGTTCTTC
CDR3 protein: CAIAPSSGRFNEQFF

D gene: TRBD1
clone size: -
V gene: TRBV27
J gene: TRBJ1-2
CDR3 DNA: TGTGCCAGCAGACAGGGACAGGGGATTGGTGGCTACACCTTC
CDR3 protein: CASRQGQGIGGYTF

D gene: TRBD2
clone size: once
V gene: TRBV5-5
J gene: TRBJ2-3
CDR3 DNA: TGTGCCAGCAGCTTGAGGGGACTAGCGGGAGAAAAGGGAGATACGCAGTATTTT
CDR3 protein: CASSLRGLAGEKGDTQYF

D gene: TRBD2
clone size: -
V gene: TRBV5-1
J gene: TRBJ2-7
CDR3 DNA: TGCGCCAGCAGCTTGGCGGCGGGGGTAAACTACGAGCAGTACTTC
CDR3 protein: CASSLAAGVNYEQYF

D gene: -
clone size: -
V gene: TRBV5-1
J gene: TRBJ1-3
CDR3 DNA: TGCGCCAGCAGCTCCGGCCGCACGGATGGAAACACCATATATTTT
CDR3 protein: CASSSGRTDGNTIYF

D gene: -
clone size: -
V gene: TRBV19
J gene: TRBJ2-1
CDR3 DNA: TGTGCCAGTAGTATTTACCGGGGGAACACCTACAATGAGCAGTTCTTC
CDR3 protein: CASSIYRGNTYNEQFF

D gene: TRBD1
clone size: once
V gene: TRBV19
J gene: TRBJ2-2
CDR3 DNA: TGTGCCAGCTCAACAGGGGGGAACACCGGGGAGCTGTTTTTT
CDR3 protein: CASSTGGNTGELFF

D gene: -
clone size: -
V gene: TRBV10-3
J gene: TRBJ1-5
CDR3 DNA: TGTGCCATCAGTGAGTCGGGGTCTGGTCAGCCCCAGCATTTT
CDR3 protein: CAISESGSGQPQHF

D gene: -
clone size: -
V gene: TRBV6-1
J gene: TRBJ2-7
CDR3 DNA: TGTGCCAGCAGAACTTTAACTAGCAGCGAGCAGTACTTC
CDR3 protein: CASRTLTSSEQYF

D gene: -
clone size: -
V gene: TRBV4-2
J gene: TRBJ2-3
CDR3 DNA: TGTGCCAGCAGCCAATGGGGAGATACGCAGTATTTT
CDR3 protein: CASSQWGDTQYF